Listed below are T cell receptor beta chains from one sample, sequenced in a study of blood T cell repertoires in COVID-19. Generated by immunoSEQ multiplex PCR, the TCRdb table keeps only in-frame clones and is missing some. The sample holds approximately 300,000 clones; roughly 84% are singletons and the top ten take 15% to 19%. The specimen sequenced was peripheral blood. Receptors originate from a person aged 65 to 85 with COVID-19, enrolled during active disease. Each CDR3 is given with its conserved first and last residue. Each record gives: V gene, D gene, J gene, CDR3 protein, CDR3 DNA. The D gene is left open where the match is weak.

v_call: TRBV6-5
d_call: -
j_call: TRBJ2-3
cdr3_aa: CASSYSSRGAKDTQYF
cdr3_nt: TGTGCCAGCAGTTACTCGTCCCGGGGGGCAAAAGATACGCAGTATTTT

v_call: TRBV7-8
d_call: TRBD1
j_call: TRBJ1-1
cdr3_aa: CASSRRTGSTEAFF
cdr3_nt: TGTGCCAGCAGCCGAAGGACAGGGTCTACTGAAGCTTTCTTT

v_call: TRBV5-4
d_call: TRBD2
j_call: TRBJ2-1
cdr3_aa: CASSTGLARNEQFF
cdr3_nt: TGTGCCAGCAGCACCGGACTAGCCCGCAATGAGCAGTTCTTC

v_call: TRBV5-4
d_call: -
j_call: TRBJ2-3
cdr3_aa: CASSGAGTRSTDTQYF
cdr3_nt: TGTGCCAGCAGCGGCGCCGGGACAAGAAGCACAGATACGCAGTATTTT

v_call: TRBV2
d_call: TRBD2
j_call: TRBJ2-1
cdr3_aa: CASSDPTGLAGFLVSNEQFF
cdr3_nt: TGTGCCAGCAGTGACCCAACGGGACTAGCGGGGTTCTTAGTTAGTAATGAGCAGTTCTTC

v_call: TRBV14
d_call: TRBD1
j_call: TRBJ1-6
cdr3_aa: CASSLLRDRDDSPLHF
cdr3_nt: TGTGCCAGCAGCCTCCTCCGGGACAGGGATGATTCACCCCTCCACTTT

v_call: TRBV27
d_call: -
j_call: TRBJ2-3
cdr3_aa: CASRWRGLSTDTQYF
cdr3_nt: TGTGCCAGCAGGTGGCGGGGGCTTAGCACAGATACGCAGTATTTT

v_call: TRBV9
d_call: -
j_call: TRBJ2-4
cdr3_aa: CASSVEGQGKNIQYF
cdr3_nt: TGTGCCAGCAGCGTAGAAGGTCAGGGAAAAAACATTCAGTACTTC

v_call: TRBV20-1
d_call: -
j_call: TRBJ2-5
cdr3_aa: CSASMGLRTQYF
cdr3_nt: TGCAGTGCTAGTATGGGGCTGCGGACCCAGTACTTC

v_call: TRBV7-2
d_call: TRBD1
j_call: TRBJ1-2
cdr3_aa: CASSLEQGINYGYTF
cdr3_nt: TGTGCCAGCAGCTTAGAACAGGGGATTAACTATGGCTACACCTTC

v_call: TRBV5-6
d_call: TRBD1
j_call: TRBJ2-7
cdr3_aa: CASSLEGTGAYEQYF
cdr3_nt: TGTGCCAGCAGCTTGGAGGGGACAGGGGCGTACGAGCAGTACTTC

v_call: TRBV9
d_call: -
j_call: TRBJ1-1
cdr3_aa: CASSVGEVRVRSGTEAFF
cdr3_nt: TGTGCCAGCAGCGTAGGTGAGGTCCGGGTTAGAAGTGGCACTGAAGCTTTCTTT

v_call: TRBV6-2/TRBV6-3
d_call: -
j_call: TRBJ1-6
cdr3_aa: CASSQRTGGNSPLHF
cdr3_nt: TGTGCCAGCAGTCAAAGGACCGGCGGGAATTCACCCCTCCACTTT

v_call: TRBV24-1
d_call: TRBD2
j_call: TRBJ2-2
cdr3_aa: CATSEILAGGTGELFF
cdr3_nt: TGTGCCACCAGTGAGATACTAGCGGGGGGGACCGGGGAGCTGTTTTTT

v_call: TRBV14
d_call: -
j_call: TRBJ2-1
cdr3_aa: CASSQERSRQFF
cdr3_nt: TGTGCCAGCAGCCAAGAGAGGTCTAGGCAGTTCTTC

v_call: TRBV2
d_call: TRBD1
j_call: TRBJ1-2
cdr3_aa: CASSVAGQGAIGYTF
cdr3_nt: TGTGCCAGCAGTGTTGCGGGACAGGGGGCTATAGGCTACACCTTC

v_call: TRBV3-1/TRBV3-2
d_call: TRBD1
j_call: TRBJ1-4
cdr3_aa: CASSDGQGGEKLFF
cdr3_nt: TGTGCCAGCAGCGACGGACAGGGCGGAGAAAAACTGTTTTTT